The rows below give T cell receptor beta chains drawn from one sample of a study of technical replicates of blood from a handful of donors. Measured with immunoSEQ multiplex PCR; TCRdb has only the in-frame clones, and not every one. The repertoire holds 55,000 to 65,000 clones, with around 88% as singletons. The sequencing sample was made of PBMCs. The origin of the receptors is a human donor in good health. Some clones in this sample may be carry-over from other donors' samples. The CDR3 runs from the conserved cysteine through the conserved F or W. A D gene is named only where the DNA matches it firmly. The size of a clone is reported for some rows only, either as once, few or many, or as a class for expanded clones.

clone_size	v_call	d_call	j_call	cdr3_nt	cdr3_aa
once	TRBV20-1	-	TRBJ2-7	TGCAGGGACAGCTCTACCTACGAGCAGTACTTC	CRDSSTYEQYF
-	TRBV2	-	TRBJ2-3	TGTGCCAGCACCCGAGGGGTCGGGGGTGGCACAGATACGCAGTATTTT	CASTRGVGGGTDTQYF
-	TRBV7-9	-	TRBJ1-6	TGTGCCAGCAGCCGACAGGATAATTCACCCCTCCACTTT	CASSRQDNSPLHF
-	TRBV18	TRBD2	TRBJ2-7	TGTGCCAGCTCACCAGACCTAGCGGGAGTCGAGCAGTACTTC	CASSPDLAGVEQYF
-	TRBV6-1	TRBD2	TRBJ2-1	TGTGCCAGCAGTGGGGGACTAGCGGGAGGGCGTAGCTCCTACAATGAGCAGTTCTTC	CASSGGLAGGRSSYNEQFF
once	TRBV11-3	TRBD2	TRBJ2-2	TGTGCCAGCAGCCCTCGGGAGGCAGATAACACCGGGGAGCTGTTTTTT	CASSPREADNTGELFF
few	TRBV2	TRBD1	TRBJ2-1	TGTGCCAGCACCCTTGGCAGGGGGCCGGGCAATGAGCAGTTCTTC	CASTLGRGPGNEQFF
-	TRBV2	-	TRBJ1-1	TGTGCCAGCAGTGAAAGGGCAGGGGCCACTGAAGCTTTCTTT	CASSERAGATEAFF
-	TRBV9	-	TRBJ2-1	TGTGCCAGCAGCGCCCATAATGAGCAGTTCTTC	CASSAHNEQFF
-	TRBV19	-	TRBJ2-7	TGTGCCAGTAGTATAACCTCGGACATTTCCGAGCAGTACTTC	CASSITSDISEQYF
-	TRBV6-8	-	TRBJ1-3	TGTGCCAGCAGTTACCCGCCTTGGAGGGGAGGAAACACCATATATTTT	CASSYPPWRGGNTIYF
once	TRBV30	TRBD1	TRBJ1-2	TGTGCCTGGAGTACGGGACAGGAGGGAGGGGGCTACACCTTC	CAWSTGQEGGGYTF
-	TRBV10-3	TRBD1	TRBJ2-1	TGTGCCATCAGTGGGGACAGCTCCTACAATGAGCAGTTCTTC	CAISGDSSYNEQFF
-	TRBV5-1	TRBD1	TRBJ2-5	TGCGCCAGCAGCCGCGGGACAGGGTGGGAGACCCAGTACTTC	CASSRGTGWETQYF
-	TRBV11-3	-	TRBJ2-2	TGTGCCAGCAGCTTGGACAGCAGGGTGTTTTTT	CASSLDSRVFF
-	TRBV9	-	TRBJ2-3	TGTGCCAGCAGCGTATTGGACAGTGGGACGGATACGCAGTATTTT	CASSVLDSGTDTQYF
-	TRBV4-3	TRBD1	TRBJ1-1	TGCGCCAGCAGCCAACCGGGACAGAGGAACACTGAAGCTTTCTTT	CASSQPGQRNTEAFF
-	TRBV5-1	-	TRBJ1-2	TGCGCCAGCAGCTTGGACCAGGGGAACTATGGCTACACCTTC	CASSLDQGNYGYTF
-	TRBV15	-	TRBJ1-4	TGTGCCACCAGCAGATGGCTGGGAGGGGCTAATGAAAAACTGTTTTTT	CATSRWLGGANEKLFF
-	TRBV7-9	-	TRBJ2-3	TGTGCCAGCAGCATGACTGGGGCAAGCACAGATACGCAGTATTTT	CASSMTGASTDTQYF
-	TRBV9	TRBD1	TRBJ1-5	TGTGCCAGCAGCCCTACAGGGGAGGATCAGCCCCAGCATTTT	CASSPTGEDQPQHF
-	TRBV15	-	TRBJ2-3	TGTGCCACCAGCAGAGAGGGAGAAGTGGTGGATACGCAGTATTTT	CATSREGEVVDTQYF
-	TRBV6-5	-	TRBJ1-2	TGTGCCAGCAGCAAAACAGGGTTCCCCCCCTATGGCTACACCTTC	CASSKTGFPPYGYTF
-	TRBV7-2	-	TRBJ2-1	TGTGCCAGCAGCCCCCCCTCGAATGAGCAGTTCTTC	CASSPPSNEQFF
-	TRBV7-6	-	TRBJ2-2	TGTGCCAGCAGCTTAGGCGTGAACACCGGGGAGCTGTTTTTT	CASSLGVNTGELFF
-	TRBV2	-	TRBJ2-5	TGTGCCAGCAGTGCACAACAGGCCGAAACATTAGGGACCCAGTACTTC	CASSAQQAETLGTQYF
-	TRBV25-1	TRBD2	TRBJ2-4	TGTGCCAGCAGTGCACCTATAGCGGGGGGGCTGGACATTCAGTACTTC	CASSAPIAGGLDIQYF
-	TRBV5-5	-	TRBJ1-5	TGTGCCAGCAGCCCGGGATTTTCGAGCAATCAGCCCCAGCATTTT	CASSPGFSSNQPQHF
-	TRBV7-2	-	TRBJ1-3	TGTGCCAGCAGCTTAGCGTCCGGGGATGGAAACACCATATATTTT	CASSLASGDGNTIYF